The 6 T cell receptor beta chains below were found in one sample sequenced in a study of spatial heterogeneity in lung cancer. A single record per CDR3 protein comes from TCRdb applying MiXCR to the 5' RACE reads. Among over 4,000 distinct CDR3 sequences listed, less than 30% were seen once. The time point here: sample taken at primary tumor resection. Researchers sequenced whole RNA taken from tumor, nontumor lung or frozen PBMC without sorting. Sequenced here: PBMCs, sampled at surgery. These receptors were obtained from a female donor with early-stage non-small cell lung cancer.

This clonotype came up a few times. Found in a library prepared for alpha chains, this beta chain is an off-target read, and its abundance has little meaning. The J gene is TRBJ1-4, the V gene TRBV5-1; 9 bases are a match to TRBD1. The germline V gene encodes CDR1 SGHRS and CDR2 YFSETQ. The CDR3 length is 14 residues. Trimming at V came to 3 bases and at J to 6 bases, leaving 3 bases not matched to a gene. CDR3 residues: CASSSDRGDEKLFF. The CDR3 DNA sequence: TGCGCCAGCAGCTCGGACAGGGGAGATGAAAAACTGTTTTTT.

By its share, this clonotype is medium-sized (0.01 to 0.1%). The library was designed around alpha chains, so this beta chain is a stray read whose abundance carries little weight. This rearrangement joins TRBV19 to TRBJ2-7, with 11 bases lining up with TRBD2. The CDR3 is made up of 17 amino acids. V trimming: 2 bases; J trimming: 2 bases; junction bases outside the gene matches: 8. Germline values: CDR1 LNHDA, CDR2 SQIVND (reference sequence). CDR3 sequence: CASSITPTSGSPYEQYF. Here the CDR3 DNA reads TGTGCCAGTAGTATAACCCCTACTAGCGGGAGCCCCTACGAGCAGTACTTC.

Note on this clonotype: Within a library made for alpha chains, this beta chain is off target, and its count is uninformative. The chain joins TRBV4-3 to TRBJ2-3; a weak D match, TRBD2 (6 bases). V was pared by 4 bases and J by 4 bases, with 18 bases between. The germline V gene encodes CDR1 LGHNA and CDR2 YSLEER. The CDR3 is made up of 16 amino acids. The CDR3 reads CASSPTGTAGSDTQYF. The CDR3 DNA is TGCGCCAGCAGCCCGACCGGGACTGCTGGGTCAGATACGCAGTATTTT.

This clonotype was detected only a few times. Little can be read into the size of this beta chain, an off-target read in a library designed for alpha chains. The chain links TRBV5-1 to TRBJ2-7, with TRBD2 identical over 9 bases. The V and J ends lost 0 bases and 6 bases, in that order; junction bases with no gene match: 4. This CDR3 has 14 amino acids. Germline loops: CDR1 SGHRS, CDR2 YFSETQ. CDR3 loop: CASSLVLAGTEQYF. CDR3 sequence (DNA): TGCGCCAGCAGCTTGGTCCTAGCGGGGACCGAGCAGTACTTC.

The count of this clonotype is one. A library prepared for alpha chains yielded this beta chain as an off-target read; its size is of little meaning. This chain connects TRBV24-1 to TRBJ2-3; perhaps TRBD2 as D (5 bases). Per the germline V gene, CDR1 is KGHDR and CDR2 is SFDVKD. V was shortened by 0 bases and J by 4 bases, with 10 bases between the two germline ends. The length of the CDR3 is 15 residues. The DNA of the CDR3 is TGTGCCACCAGTGATTTGGAGGGCCGGCCAGATACGCAGTATTTT. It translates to CATSDLEGRPDTQYF.

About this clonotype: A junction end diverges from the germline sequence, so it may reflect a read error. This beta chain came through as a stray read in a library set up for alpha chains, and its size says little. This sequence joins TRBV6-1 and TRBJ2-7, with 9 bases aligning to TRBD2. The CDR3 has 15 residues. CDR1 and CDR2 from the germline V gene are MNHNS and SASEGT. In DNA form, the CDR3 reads TGTGCCAGCAGGATTAGCGGGAGTGACTCCTACGAGCAGTGCTTC. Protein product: CASRISGSDSYEQCF.